The text below deals with one TCR beta chain. The length of the CDR3 is 12 residues. The V gene lost 5 bases and the J gene lost 7 bases, with 11 bases spanning the gap. The germline V gene encodes CDR1 MNHEY and CDR2 SVGAGI. Followed longitudinally, the Seattle patients had been enrolled during active infection. This record comes from a study of blood T cell repertoires in COVID-19. The overall study: Acute and convalescent COVID-19 samples came from the United States, Italy and Spain.

Sequencing used immunoSEQ multiplex PCR; TCRdb keeps in-frame clones, though not all of them. The repertoire has approximately 22,000 clones, approximately 75% of them found once; the top ten carry roughly 2.7%. Sample: peripheral blood. V usage is TRBV6-5 and J usage is TRBJ1-2; D possibly corresponds to TRBD1 (6 bases). This sequence was found in a woman aged 70 to 79 with COVID-19, enrolled during active disease. This CDR3 reads CASSTGNGGYTF. In nucleotides, the CDR3 is TGTGCCAGCAGTACAGGGAACGGTGGCTACACCTTC.